A single sample gave rise to the 14 T cell receptor beta chains below, sequenced in a study of identical twins (dated by TCRdb to the mid-2010s). Libraries were built with 5' RACE. Sequencing took place on an Illumina HiSeq 2000. TCRdb reworked the public reads: Q25 trimming with fastp, MiXCR clone assembly, productive beta chains retained. Identical CDR3 protein sequences are pooled into one entry, listed with their most common genes and DNA. The sample contains some 230,000 distinct CDR3 sequences, 6.5% of them found a single time. The top ten clonotypes cover about 14% of the sample. These same records also appear under a second study, on T cells expressing NK-cell markers.

Material: CD8+ T cells sorted from blood. The source is a woman younger than 30 in good health.

This clonotype showed up just a few times. The V call is TRBV7-8, the J call TRBJ1-1; D remains ambiguous. This CDR3 has 9 residues. Germline V CDR1 and CDR2: SGHVS, FQNEAQ. V lost 5 bases, J lost 6 bases, and 1 base lay in between. The CDR3 loop reads CASSPEAFF. CDR3 DNA sequence: TGTGCCAGCAGCCCTGAAGCTTTCTTT.

This clonotype was observed many times. The gene calls are TRBV13 and TRBJ2-7; TRBD2 agrees at 7 bases. From germline, CDR1 is PRHDT and CDR2 FYEKMQ (reference sequence). The V segment lost 3 bases and the J segment 3 bases; nucleotides outside the gene matches: 8. The CDR3 consists of 15 residues. CDR3 amino acids: CASSFGPASGYEQYF. The CDR3 nucleotides are TGTGCCAGCAGCTTCGGGCCGGCTAGCGGCTACGAGCAGTACTTC.

This clonotype has a handful of counts. This chain's CDR3 is CASKTSGGRGDTQYF. The CDR3 DNA reads as TGTGCCAGCAAGACTAGCGGGGGGCGGGGAGATACGCAGTATTTT. The chain recombines TRBV7-9 with TRBJ2-3, with 13 nucleotides matching TRBD2. Trimming removed 7 bases from V and 5 bases from J; junction bases left unmatched: 6. In germline, CDR1 is SEHNR, CDR2 FQNEAQ (reference sequence). This CDR3 contains 15 residues.

This clonotype was detected a few times. The J gene is TRBJ2-7, the V gene TRBV28, with D perhaps TRBD1 (6 bases). The CDR3 consists of 13 residues. V lost 8 bases and J lost 4, with 15 bases in between. Germline values: CDR1 MDHEN, CDR2 SYDVKM. CDR3 in amino acids: CASVPTGRYEQYF. In nucleotides, the CDR3 is TGTGCCAGCGTTCCAACAGGGAGATACGAGCAGTACTTC.

Ten or more counts support this clonotype. The gene calls are TRBV5-1 and TRBJ1-1; D possibly corresponds to TRBD1 (6 bases). The V and J ends lost 4 bases and 5 bases respectively, with 15 bases between them. CDR3 length: 14 amino acids. From germline, CDR1 is SGHRS and CDR2 YFSETQ. In DNA form, the CDR3 reads TGCGCCAGCAGCCCAACAACAGGGCCGACTGAAGCTTTCTTT. Translation: CASSPTTGPTEAFF.

CDR3 sequence (DNA): TGCGCCAGCAGCTTGGCGGGGGGCGGCGGTTTGAGTGAGCAGTTCTTC. It is translated as CASSLAGGGGLSEQFF. The chain has TRBV5-1 and TRBJ2-1; D might be TRBD2 (7 bases). This CDR3 region has 16 residues. V lost 0 bases and J 9 bases, leaving 19 bases between the germline ends. Per the germline V gene, CDR1 is SGHRS and CDR2 is YFSETQ.

This clonotype was recorded many times. The rearrangement links TRBV27 to TRBJ2-7, with D unresolved. The CDR3 length is 14 residues. V was trimmed by 4 bases and J by 3 bases, leaving 13 bases between them. CDR1 and CDR2 (germline): MNHEY, SMNVEV (reference sequence). CDR3 DNA sequence: TGTGCCAGCAGTTCGCCGCGGAATTTCTACGAGCAGTACTTC. It is translated as CASSSPRNFYEQYF.

In its sample, this clonotype was seen a few times. This rearrangement joins TRBV6-5 to TRBJ2-2; D gene unclear. The V gene lost 1 base and the J gene lost 7 bases, with 16 bases spanning the gap. Germline assignment: CDR1 MNHEY and CDR2 SVGAGI. The CDR3 runs to 16 residues. The DNA of the CDR3 is TGTGCCAGCAGTTACTTCTCGGTCTTGAGGAACGGGGAGCTGTTTTTT. It is translated as CASSYFSVLRNGELFF.

There are many counts of this clonotype. The chain recombines TRBV12-3 or TRBV12-4 with TRBJ2-3, with 7 bases that match TRBD1. Germline trimming cut 5 bases from V and 2 bases from J; bases unmatched to any gene: 7. There are 15 residues in the CDR3. CDR3 nucleotides: TGTGCCAGCAGTGGGGTGACAGGGAACACAGATACGCAGTATTTT. Translation gives CASSGVTGNTDTQYF.

The J gene is TRBJ2-7, the V gene TRBV7-9; D unresolved. Trimming removed 4 bases from V and 6 bases from J, with 22 bases in between. Germline V gives CDR1 SEHNR, CDR2 FQNEAQ (reference sequence). This CDR3 region has 16 residues. The CDR3 DNA reads TGTGCCAGCAGCTCGAGCTACCCCCCGAGAATAGGCGAGCAGTACTTC. It yields the protein CASSSSYPPRIGEQYF.

This clonotype was detected many times. The rearrangement links TRBV20-1 to TRBJ1-2, with D possibly being TRBD1 (5 bases). Between the trimmed V and J ends, which lost 5 bases and 3 bases, there was a span of 13 bases. Per germline, CDR1 DFQATT and CDR2 SNEGSKA (reference sequence). The length of the CDR3 is 13 residues. This CDR3 is CSAPLQDYYGYTF. The CDR3 bases are TGCAGTGCTCCATTACAGGATTACTATGGCTACACCTTC.

This chain joins TRBV7-8 and TRBJ2-2; no clear D gene. The germline V and J ends were trimmed by 5 bases and 4 bases, with 14 bases remaining between them. Germline CDR1 SGHVS, CDR2 FQNEAQ. There are 15 residues in the CDR3. The CDR3 is CASSPPLRSTGELFF. The CDR3 DNA sequence: TGTGCCAGCAGCCCCCCACTTCGTTCCACCGGGGAGCTGTTTTTT.

This clonotype was found a few times. The chain uses TRBV12-3 or TRBV12-4 and TRBJ2-1; D gene ambiguous. This CDR3 region has 13 residues. Trimming removed 8 bases at V and 2 bases at J, with 10 bases between. This CDR3 reads CASAARTYNEQFF. In DNA form, the CDR3 reads TGTGCCAGCGCTGCTCGGACCTACAATGAGCAGTTCTTC.

The chain combines TRBV9 with TRBJ2-1, with D uncertain. V lost 3 bases, J lost 7 bases, and 11 bases lay in between. CDR1 and CDR2 (germline): SGDLS, YYNGEE. The CDR3 covers 13 residues. CDR3 DNA: TGTGCCAGCAGCGCCGATCCTAGTAATGAGCAGTTCTTC. This gives the protein CASSADPSNEQFF.